This paragraph reports one TCR beta chain. Which antigen it targets is not known. One base away there is no much larger clone; base qualities are not given. The sample is drawn from a study of cytomegalovirus exposure and HLA in healthy donors (dated by TCRdb to 2016 to 2017). Describing the broader study: In an earlier analysis of approximately 640 of the donors, 250 to 350 Gb of sequence data and 90 million to 130 million unique TCR beta sequences from 180 million or so T cells were reported. The aim of the study was to test whether cataloging public T cell receptors could identify signatures of past pathogen exposure. All discovery cohort repertoires had been generated on a single sequencing platform. Rather than drawing on any new phenotypic data, the later analysis identified candidate immune exposures from TCR beta sequences and the way those sequences occurred across donors. Alongside the repertoire data, information on donor age, sex, ethnicity and CMV serostatus was compiled. Roughly 300 gigabases of sequencing data and 80 million or so unique TCR sequences were included in an early release covering 500 to 750 HLA-typed donors. Because of strong linkage in the cohort, roughly five DR-DQ haplotypes were treated as single units for association and clustering. To predict cytomegalovirus infection status, the study brought together high-throughput TCR immunosequencing, statistical association of individual TCRs with disease status, and machine learning. A later analysis re-analyzed previously published TCR beta repertoires from several hundred donors and added high-resolution HLA genotyping to study TCR occurrence patterns. A later genetic analysis used genome-wide SNP genotypes for about 60% of the roughly 700 donors, treating that subset as a discovery cohort. Typing coverage differed by locus: A, B, C, DRB1 and DQB1 were typed in about 629-630 donors, DQA1 in about 500, DPA1 in 600 to 610, and DPB1 in 450 to 490. Of the roughly 400 genotyped donors, 81% fell in the genetic ancestry cluster associated with self-reported Caucasian donors. Both class I and class II loci were covered by HLA typing, at four-digit resolution. The study used immunosequencing to profile the T cell repertoires of approximately 690 subjects and linked those repertoires to cytomegalovirus serostatus. Among around 400 genotyped donors of the cohort, an average of roughly 240,000 unique TCR beta nucleotide sequences were sequenced per donor, roughly 18% of them non-productive. An earlier analysis of some 600 of the donors applied high-throughput TCR beta sequencing to assess whether each TCR beta V gene segment acted as functional or pseudogenic. Along with the roughly 610-subject first cohort, a separate validation cohort of more than 90 different subjects was used. On the study overall, not on this receptor specifically: In the study, around 150 TCR beta chains were listed as associated with cytomegalovirus. In an earlier analysis of some 540 of the donors, most TCR beta V segments appeared in productive rearrangements about 87% or about 30% of the time, broadly matching IMGT annotations. In a later analysis, TCR association rates were found to vary across HLA loci, with the most associated TCRs seen for DRB1 alleles and the fewest for HLA-C alleles. In a later analysis, HLA-associated TCR beta chains were found to be more clonally expanded and to have lower generation probabilities than equally common non-associated chains. Specific HLA alleles were associated with roughly 17,000 TCR beta sequences at a false discovery rate of 0.05 in a later analysis. Compared with the 666-donor mean, donors in an Asian-associated ancestry cluster had fewer N-insertions in productive TCRs, according to a later genetic analysis. While some public TCRs were present in many individuals, most TCR sequences turned up only very rarely across donors. A cluster of highly shared sequence variants was judged likely to represent a technical artifact of the sequencing pipeline. Several of the top co-occurrence clusters appeared to be linked to parvovirus B19, influenza, CMV and Epstein-Barr virus, according to a later analysis. The only immune exposure information available for the cohort was CMV serostatus. Linkage disequilibrium might explain the correlated functional status among segregating V segments, but an unknown experimental factor could not be ruled out. Some IMGT-functional V segments, including TRBV6-2 and TRBV6-3, could not be told apart with the 87-base-pair reads, so those segments were excluded. The classifier was reported to diagnose cytomegalovirus status with high specificity and sensitivity in both the original and validation cohorts. In this cohort, only TCR beta chains were sequenced, and detectable features were limited by the absence of alpha or paired-chain data. Sequencing depth was assumed to be roughly uniform across donors in the presence/absence analyses, though that assumption may not hold. In a later genetic analysis, a missense DCLRE1C variant was associated with V-gene and J-gene trimming of TCR beta chains, and the association was replicated in an independent cohort. The earlier analysis of approximately 540 of the donors excluded 15 to 20 rarely observed V segments, including chromosome 9 orphons, because counts were too low. HLA typing was unavailable for some donors at each locus, so association tests used only the typed subset. The authors suggested that the approach could potentially be extended to other disease states and immunological phenotypes. A further reported finding was that TCR beta sequences accurately predicted the HLA-A and HLA-B alleles for most subjects in the first cohort. When HLA alleles, especially DR and DQ, strongly co-occurred, TCR associations were difficult to assign to individual alleles. A few of the identified cytomegalovirus-associated TCR beta chains were confirmed in vitro to be specific for cytomegalovirus antigens. According to a later analysis, most CMV-associated TCR beta chains appeared to be HLA-restricted, and the HLA associations seemed to be driven largely by CMV exposure.

In total, 666 healthy bone marrow donors made up the cohort. At the time of sampling, all cohort members were nominally healthy, though unrecorded immune exposures were likely present. The donor was CMV seronegative and belonged to the group of 350 or so seronegative cohort members. A peripheral blood sample was provided by each donor, and peripheral blood mononuclear cells were used for TCR beta sequencing. Genomic DNA extraction from the blood cell samples was performed with the Qiagen DNeasy Blood Extraction Kit. Receptor amplification or capture employed the immunoSEQ multiplex PCR assay. A mixture of 60 forward primers for TCR Vbeta segments and 13 reverse primers for TCR Jbeta segments was used in the multiplex PCR. The CDR3 region of rearranged TCR beta genes was amplified from genomic DNA with a multiplex PCR assay. The Illumina HiSeq System was used to sequence the amplified TCR beta libraries as 87-base-pair reads. The source study handled its data this way. In a later analysis, 80 million or so unique TCR beta chains were counted across the 690 or so repertoires, and roughly 11 million of these chains were shared by at least two donors. To remove PCR and sequencing errors, raw reads were error-corrected and collapsed into unique sequences using a nearest-neighbor algorithm that merged closely related sequences. Alignment of CDR3 sequences to IMGT reference sequences was used to assign V, D and J gene segments. For a sequence to be retained, a match of at least six nucleotides was required to both a V gene segment and a J gene segment. Rearrangements were classified as productive when the CDR3 lacked stop codons and remained in frame with V and J, and all other rearrangements were classified as non-productive. Following IMGT convention, CDR3 was defined as the stretch from the second conserved V-encoded cysteine up to the conserved J-encoded phenylalanine. Sequences without an unambiguous match to a single V gene segment were excluded from the earlier analysis of about 600 of the donors. In an earlier analysis of some 590 of the donors, a V segment was called functional when productive rearrangements were above 56.7%, and segregating when the standard deviation between donors exceeded 5%. A statistical classification framework was built to diagnose cytomegalovirus status from the catalog of TCR beta chain sequences. A later analysis assigned V and J genes by comparing TCR nucleotide sequences with IMGT/GENE-DB human TR gene sequences. Using the TCRdist pipeline, a later analysis assigned CDR3 sequences along with most-parsimonious VDJ recombination scenarios. In a later analysis, every TCR beta chain was defined by the combination of its CDR3 amino acid sequence and its V-gene family, and reads without a unique V-gene family were dropped. To address suspected cross-contamination and a sequencing artifact, a later analysis removed some 620 highly shared, low-generation-probability nucleotide sequences. A later analysis calculated a clonal expansion index for each public chain from normalized within-repertoire ranks of inferred template counts. A later analysis computed generation probabilities with a VDJ recombination model fitted to out-of-frame rearrangements, and checked the results against IGoR. In a later analysis, TCR-TCR, TCR-HLA and TCR-CMV co-occurrence was scored with hypergeometric tests, and a repertoire-size bias correction was applied to TCR pairs. A later analysis estimated false discovery rates by permuting HLA or CMV assignments 20 times. In a later analysis, co-occurring TCRs were grouped using DBSCAN, and TCRdist sequence similarity was added for clustering within HLA-allele-positive subsets. Co-occurrence clustering excluded repertoires with fewer than 30,000 or more than 120,000 public chains, plus five with anomalous nucleotide sharing. Held by TCRdb, this immuneACCESS table contains in-frame sequences only and omits some clones. Under half of the omission traces to an unresolved V gene where checked; the cause of the rest is unknown. V, J and clone size reflect that table, while D and trimming were determined from the DNA. Counted in this sample were approximately 290,000 clones; around 80% of them appeared once. About 0.3% of the sample is taken by the ten largest.

The CDR3 covers 16 residues, taking in both the cysteine and the phenylalanine. The CDR3 DNA has 48 bases and is translated from base 1. V lost 5 bases and J lost 0 bases; the stretch between them is 16 bases long. CDR1 and CDR2 are read off the germline V gene as SGHTA and FQGTGA. What was sequenced was PBMCs. The sequence was obtained from a girl aged 2-10 years in good health and CMV-seronegative. The V gene is TRBV7-3 and the J gene is TRBJ1-1; the D segment cannot be called with confidence. This receptor carries the CDR3 CASSLSTAGMNTEAFF. The DNA reads TGTGCCAGCAGCCTCTCTACGGCAGGAATGAACACTGAAGCTTTCTTT.